The 27 T cell receptor beta chains presented below share a single source sample, sequenced in a study of T-cell memory formation after mild COVID-19. TCRdb independently ran MiXCR on the 5' RACE reads; one entry per CDR3 protein. The profile covers fewer than 250,000 distinct CDR3 sequences, with roughly a tenth appearing a single time and under 3.5% taken by the ten largest. What was sequenced was PBMCs or a T cell subset sorted from them (not recorded which). Every receptor here comes from a man aged 18 to 35 who had mild COVID-19 (a few samples of this study predate the infection). Cell type and time point are not known.

The table lists this clonotype with a few counts. V usage is TRBV6-5 and J usage is TRBJ2-3, with 7 positions matching TRBD2. V trimming: 0 bases; J trimming: 0 bases; junction bases outside the gene matches: 12. From germline, CDR1 is MNHEY and CDR2 SVGAGI. The CDR3 extends over 19 amino acids. As DNA, the CDR3 is TGTGCCAGCAGTTACTCCAGGTCTAGCGGCAGATCTAGCACAGATACGCAGTATTTT. Protein: CASSYSRSSGRSSTDTQYF.

The V call is TRBV20-1, the J call TRBJ1-2; 9 nucleotides agree with TRBD1. Germline V lookup: CDR1 DFQATT, CDR2 SNEGSKA (reference sequence). The J segment lost 6 bases and the V segment lost 5 bases, leaving 7 bases of the junction unmatched. The CDR3 totals 13 residues. This CDR3 is CSAGLWTGDGYTF. As DNA, the CDR3 is TGCAGTGCTGGACTATGGACAGGGGATGGCTACACCTTC.

This clonotype was seen a handful of times. The genes are TRBV7-2 and TRBJ1-2; possible D gene TRBD1, 6 bases. V lost 6 bases to trimming and J lost 2 bases, with 10 bases between them. CDR1 and CDR2 from the germline V gene are SGHTA and FQGNSA. The CDR3 covers 13 residues. The CDR3 loop reads CASRQGLNYGYTF. CDR3 coding DNA: TGTGCCAGCAGACAGGGATTAAACTATGGCTACACCTTC.

The CDR3 loop reads CASSPQGGSYGYTF. CDR3 DNA sequence: TGCGCCAGCAGCCCGCAGGGGGGTAGCTATGGCTACACCTTC. The V call is TRBV5-1, the J call TRBJ1-2; the match to TRBD1 covers 7 bases. V lost 4 bases and J lost 4; bases outside the gene matches: 7. Germline CDR1 and CDR2: SGHRS and YFSETQ. The CDR3 contains 14 residues. Together with reference TRBV5-1 and TRBJ1-2, the CDR3 gives the full variable domain: KAGVTQTPRYLIKTRGQQVTLSCSPISGHRSVSWYQQTPGQGLQFLFEYFSETQRNKGNFPGRFSGRQFSNSRSEMNVSTLELGDSALYLCASSPQGGSYGYTFGSGTRLTVV.

This clonotype showed up just a few times. DNA for the CDR3: TGTGCCAGCAGCTTAGACCAGCCACCCTACAATGAGCAGTTCTTC. Its translation is CASSLDQPPYNEQFF. This chain joins TRBV11-2 and TRBJ2-1, with D uncertain. Germline V CDR1 and CDR2: SGHAT, FQNNGV. The CDR3 loop spans 15 amino acids. The V end was cut by 0 bases, the J end by 2 bases, with 8 bases between. The full variable domain, rest sourced from reference TRBV11-2 and TRBJ2-1, is EAGVAQSPRYKIIEKRQSVAFWCNPISGHATLYWYQQILGQGPKLLIQFQNNGVVDDSQLPKDRFSAERLKGVDSTLKIQPAKLEDSAVYLCASSLDQPPYNEQFFGPGTRLTVL.

This clonotype was observed a few times. The gene calls are TRBV6-5 and TRBJ2-2; 8 bases align to TRBD1. Trimming removed 6 bases from V and 4 bases from J; junction bases left unmatched: 7. The length of the CDR3 is 15 residues. Germline assignment: CDR1 MNHEY and CDR2 SVGAGI. In nucleotides, the CDR3 is TGTGCCAGCAGCCACCTTACAGGGGGCACCGGGGAGCTGTTTTTT. Protein product: CASSHLTGGTGELFF.

This clonotype occurred many times. V is TRBV5-1 and J is TRBJ2-1, with 7 bases lining up with TRBD1. This CDR3 spans 15 amino acids. After removal of 0 bases from V and 4 bases from J, the junction contained 4 bases not matched to a gene. The V gene's germline CDR1 is SGHRS and CDR2 YFSETQ. The CDR3 region has the DNA TGCGCCAGCAGCTTGGAGGGGGACAGTTACAATGAGCAGTTCTTC. It encodes CASSLEGDSYNEQFF.

This clonotype was seen a few times. The CDR3 region has the DNA TGTGCCAGCAGCACCAGGGGGTCAGGGAACTATGGCTACACCTTC. Protein sequence: CASSTRGSGNYGYTF. This chain joins TRBV7-2 and TRBJ1-2, with 7 bases identical to TRBD1. V lost 5 bases, J lost 2 bases, and 8 bases stayed unmatched. The length of the CDR3 is 15 residues. Germline assignment: CDR1 SGHTA and CDR2 FQGNSA.

The chain is built from TRBV24-1 and TRBJ2-3; 12 bases are a match to TRBD1. Germline CDR1 KGHDR, CDR2 SFDVKD. This CDR3 spans 20 amino acids. Germline trimming cut 3 bases from V and 3 bases from J; bases unmatched to any gene: 15. For the CDR3, the DNA is TGTGCCACCAGTGATAGAGCCGGGACAGGGGGCAGATTTAGGACAGATACGCAGTATTTT. As protein: CATSDRAGTGGRFRTDTQYF.

Only a few counts were recorded for this clonotype. The chain links TRBV18 to TRBJ2-1; D gene uncertain. V lost 3 bases to trimming and J lost 0 bases, with 9 bases between them. The CDR3 spans 15 residues. CDR1 and CDR2 from the germline V gene are KGHSH and LQKENI. The CDR3 coding sequence is TGTGCCAGCTCACCTTCGGCTTCCTCCTACAATGAGCAGTTCTTC. The encoded protein is CASSPSASSYNEQFF. Filled out from reference TRBV18 and TRBJ2-1, the complete variable domain reads NAGVMQNPRHLVRRRGQEARLRCSPMKGHSHVYWYRQLPEEGLKFMVYLQKENIIDESGMPKERFSAEFPKEGPSILRIQQVVRGDSAAYFCASSPSASSYNEQFFGPGTRLTVL.

The sample holds a few counts of this clonotype. The chain joins TRBV12-3 or TRBV12-4 to TRBJ2-1; TRBD2 is a possible D gene (6 bases). CDR3 length equals 13 residues. The V end was cut by 4 bases, the J end by 8 bases, with 12 bases between. As DNA, the CDR3 is TGTGCCAGCAGTTCGGGACTGGCCGATGAGCAGTTCTTC. This sequence encodes CASSSGLADEQFF.

The sample holds many counts of this clonotype. The rearrangement links TRBV4-3 to TRBJ1-1; TRBD1 agrees at 8 bases. Germline V gene sequence: CDR1 LGHNA, CDR2 YSLEER. The V gene end was trimmed by 4 bases and the J gene end by 8 bases; junction bases not matched to a gene: 12. CDR3 length equals 15 residues. DNA for the CDR3: TGCGCCAGCAGCCCTCAGATCACAGGGGGATCCGAAGCTTTCTTT. The encoded protein is CASSPQITGGSEAFF.

The chain joins TRBV7-2 to TRBJ1-4; perhaps TRBD1 as D (6 bases). The CDR3 spans 14 residues. V lost 4 bases, J lost 7 bases, and 13 bases lay in between. Per the germline V gene, CDR1 is SGHTA and CDR2 is FQGNSA. CDR3 sequence (DNA): TGTGCCAGCAGCTCCCAGGGGTTAGGTGAAAAACTGTTTTTT. It is translated as CASSSQGLGEKLFF. Combining the CDR3 with reference TRBV7-2 and TRBJ1-4 gives the whole variable domain GAGVSQSPSNKVTEKGKDVELRCDPISGHTALYWYRQSLGQGLEFLIYFQGNSAPDKSGLPSDRFSAERTGGSVSTLTIQRTQQEDSAVYLCASSSQGLGEKLFFGSGTQLSVL.

The gene calls are TRBV7-9 and TRBJ2-1; TRBD2 aligns across 13 bases. The CDR3 runs 16 residues. The V and J ends lost 3 bases and 6 bases, in that order; junction bases with no gene match: 5. Germline-derived CDR1 and CDR2 are SEHNR and FQNEAQ (reference sequence). The CDR3 DNA reads TGTGCCAGCAGCTTTATGGGACTAGCGGGACTCAATGAGCAGTTCTTC. This codes for CASSFMGLAGLNEQFF.

This clonotype has only a few counts. The chain employs TRBV3-1 and TRBJ2-1; maybe TRBD2 (6 bases). Looked up from germline, CDR1 is LGHDT and CDR2 is YNNKEL (reference sequence). The CDR3 runs 12 residues. The ends were cut back, 1 base at V and 12 bases at J, with 10 bases in the middle. CDR3 bases: TGTGCCAGCAGCCAAGTGGGAGGAGGGCAGTTCTTC. Translating it yields CASSQVGGGQFF.

This clonotype has more than one count but fewer than ten. The gene calls are TRBV6-2 or TRBV6-3 and TRBJ1-5, with TRBD1 as a possible D gene (6 bases). This CDR3 region has 15 residues. Trimming pared 5 bases from V and 4 bases from J, leaving 15 bases between. Germline loops: CDR1 MNHEY, CDR2 SVGEGT. The CDR3 nucleotides are TGTGCCAGCAGTCGCATTAACAGGGATAATCAGCCCCAGCATTTT. Its translation: CASSRINRDNQPQHF.

Only a few counts were recorded for this clonotype. The chain is built from TRBV5-6 and TRBJ1-5; D unclear. The germline V gene encodes CDR1 SGHDT and CDR2 YYEEEE. Trimming pared 1 base from V and 0 bases from J, leaving 8 bases between. CDR3 length equals 15 residues. CDR3 loop: CASSLRAYSNQPQHF. DNA for the CDR3: TGTGCCAGCAGCTTGCGAGCTTATAGCAATCAGCCCCAGCATTTT.

Comment on this clonotype: This could be a read error, since a much larger clone is one nucleotide away. The chain uses TRBV7-2 and TRBJ2-1; D possibly corresponds to TRBD1 (6 bases). The ends were cut back, 5 bases at V and 10 bases at J, with 21 bases in the middle. The CDR3 length is 15 residues. The V gene's germline CDR1 is SGHTA and CDR2 FQGNSA. The CDR3 DNA reads as TGTGCCAGCAGCCCGCAAAGCGTGGGGGCGCGGGAGCAGTTCTTC. Its translation is CASSPQSVGAREQFF.

In its sample, this clonotype was seen a few times. The J gene is TRBJ2-6, the V gene TRBV5-6, with 10 bases matching TRBD1. The CDR3 contains 19 residues. CDR1 is SGHDT, CDR2 YYEEEE, per germline. V gave up 2 bases and J gave up 1 base; unmatched junction bases: 9. The CDR3 DNA reads as TGTGCCAGCAGCTTCGGAGGGGGGACAGGGGAGTCTGGGGCCAACGTCCTGACTTTC. The encoded protein is CASSFGGGTGESGANVLTF.

This clonotype was seen repeatedly, ten times or more. This chain uses TRBV12-3 or TRBV12-4 with TRBJ1-2; D is uncertain. This CDR3 spans 12 amino acids. The V end lost 3 bases, the J end lost 4 bases, and 6 bases lay between the germline ends. The CDR3 sequence: CASSFVRYGYTF. The CDR3 DNA sequence: TGTGCCAGCAGTTTTGTACGCTATGGCTACACCTTC.

This clonotype has a count of ten or more. This rearrangement joins TRBV7-2 to TRBJ2-3; TRBD2 agrees at 11 bases. Germline V CDR1 and CDR2: SGHTA, FQGNSA. This CDR3 is built from 16 residues. J gave up 3 bases and V 3 bases, and 5 bases lay outside the gene matches. The CDR3 DNA reads as TGTGCCAGCAGCTTCCCGGGACTAGCGGTAACAGATACGCAGTATTTT. This sequence encodes CASSFPGLAVTDTQYF. Based on the CDR3 plus reference TRBV7-2 and TRBJ2-3, the full variable domain is GAGVSQSPSNKVTEKGKDVELRCDPISGHTALYWYRQSLGQGLEFLIYFQGNSAPDKSGLPSDRFSAERTGGSVSTLTIQRTQQEDSAVYLCASSFPGLAVTDTQYFGPGTRLTVL.

The chain recombines TRBV6-5 with TRBJ2-7, with 7 bases that match TRBD1. The CDR3 totals 13 residues. J lost 2 bases, V lost 7 bases, and 5 bases had no gene match. Germline assignment: CDR1 MNHEY and CDR2 SVGAGI. The DNA of the CDR3 is TGTGCCAGCACCTCGGGACAGACCTACGAGCAGTACTTC. Residues: CASTSGQTYEQYF.

A remark on this clonotype: Germline is not matched at one junction end, which may reflect a read error. This chain joins TRBV11-2 and TRBJ2-2; tentatively, D is TRBD1 (6 bases). Per the germline V gene, CDR1 is SGHAT and CDR2 is FQNNGV. The CDR3 extends over 15 amino acids. CDR3 loop: CASPFSRGRAGELFF. In DNA form, the CDR3 reads TGTGCCAGCCCCTTCTCCAGGGGACGTGCCGGGGAGCTTTTTTTT.

The chain has TRBV12-3 or TRBV12-4 and TRBJ2-7; D gene uncertain. The V end lost 1 base, the J end lost 5 bases, and 3 bases lay between the germline ends. The CDR3 loop spans 11 amino acids. The CDR3 region is CASSLGHEQYF. The CDR3 DNA follows: TGTGCCAGCAGTTTAGGGCACGAGCAGTACTTC.

This clonotype was recorded a few times. The chain recombines TRBV27 with TRBJ2-3, with no clear D. The CDR3 totals 13 residues. V lost 3 bases and J lost 8, with 12 bases in between. The V gene's germline CDR1 is MNHEY and CDR2 SMNVEV (reference sequence). CDR3 sequence (DNA): TGTGCCAGCAGTTTCCAATCCGGTGGTACGCAGTATTTT. Protein product: CASSFQSGGTQYF.

The CDR3 nucleotides read TGCAGTGCTAGATGGGTACGGAATGAAAAACTGTTTTTT. It specifies CSARWVRNEKLFF. This chain joins TRBV20-1 and TRBJ1-4; D is unresolved. CDR3 size: 13 residues. Trimming removed 2 bases at V and 5 bases at J, with 9 bases between. Germline-derived CDR1 and CDR2 are DFQATT and SNEGSKA (reference sequence).

The table lists this clonotype with a few counts. The rearrangement uses TRBV7-2 and TRBJ1-2, with 8 nucleotides matching TRBD1. V shed 6 bases, J shed 6 bases, and the junction held 15 bases outside the gene matches. The CDR3 has 16 amino acids. Per germline, CDR1 SGHTA and CDR2 FQGNSA. As DNA, the CDR3 is TGTGCCAGCAGTTCTGACAGGGGATGGGGTAGGGATGGCTACACCTTC. This gives the protein CASSSDRGWGRDGYTF.